What follows are 4 T cell receptor beta chains derived from one specimen sequenced in a study of cytomegalovirus exposure and HLA in healthy donors. The repertoire was sequenced with immunoSEQ multiplex PCR; TCRdb's copy has only in-frame clones and lacks some. The sample has fewer than 400,000 clones; around 86% are singletons. The sequenced material came from PBMCs. The receptors shown here come from a woman aged 18-35 years in good health and CMV-seronegative.

This clone was seen only a few times. The J gene is TRBJ2-1, the V gene TRBV9, with D possibly TRBD2 on 5 matching bases. Per the germline V gene, CDR1 is SGDLS and CDR2 is YYNGEE. The CDR3 sequence is 15 residues long. V lost 2 bases and J 8 bases, leaving 17 bases between the germline ends. CDR3 bases: TGTGCCAGCAGCGTTGACTACCTGAATGGGGATGAGCAGTTCTTC. Its translation: CASSVDYLNGDEQFF.

The chain combines TRBV25-1 with TRBJ1-2, with a tentative D call TRBD1 (6 bases). Trimming shortened V by 4 bases and J by 4 bases, and 16 bases separated the two germline ends. Germline values: CDR1 MGHDK, CDR2 SYGVNS. The CDR3 runs to 15 residues. CDR3 bases: TGTGCCAGCAGTGTTTCGAGGACAGACGCCTATGGCTACACCTTC. Protein product: CASSVSRTDAYGYTF.

This rearrangement joins TRBV15 to TRBJ1-1; a possible D gene is TRBD1 (5 bases). Deletions cut 3 bases from V and 5 bases from J, with 13 bases between. From germline, CDR1 is LNHNV and CDR2 YYDKDF (reference sequence). This CDR3 has 14 residues. CDR3 coding DNA: TGTGCCACCAGCAGGTCCGGGGGTTGGACTGAAGCTTTCTTT. This translates into CATSRSGGWTEAFF.

V gene TRBV7-3 combines with J gene TRBJ2-5, with TRBD2 identical over 8 bases. Trimming removed 4 bases from V and 5 bases from J; junction bases left unmatched: 15. The CDR3 spans 17 residues. The germline V gene encodes CDR1 SGHTA and CDR2 FQGTGA. DNA for the CDR3: TGTGCCAGCAGCTCTAGGGATGGACTAGCTCCGAGGGAGACCCAGTACTTC. This sequence encodes CASSSRDGLAPRETQYF.